This is a list of T cell receptor beta chains from one sample in a study of T cells in Graves' hyperthyroidism and ophthalmopathy. TCRdb processed the multiplex PCR reads anew with MiXCR; each CDR3 protein has one entry. The sample holds hundreds of thousands of distinct CDR3 sequences; approximately 42% are singletons and the top ten take less than 9%. Sequencing was carried out using peripheral blood or thyroid tissue (not recorded which). These receptors all come from an adult man with Graves' disease, either hyperthyroidism or ophthalmopathy (not recorded which). Each CDR3 is given without its conserved first and last residue. Each record gives: CDR3 protein, clone size, V gene, J gene. Not all rows give a size; the values are once, few, many and, for expanded clones, a class.

ASSMTGGRQPQH,-,TRBV7-2,TRBJ1-5
AISASDNNYGYT,-,TRBV10-3,TRBJ1-2
SARGGAGEKLF,-,TRBV29-1,TRBJ1-4
ASSPTSSFNSPLH,-,TRBV6-1,TRBJ1-6
ASTFDPNYGYT,few,TRBV19,TRBJ1-2
ASSLGARGRSNQPQH,-,TRBV2,TRBJ1-5
ASGNPAMNTEAF,-,TRBV5-4,TRBJ1-1
ASSFCASTGNEQY,-,TRBV7-3,TRBJ2-7
ASSHARTSAYGYT,many,TRBV19,TRBJ1-2
ASRPPGQGHLITYGYT,-,TRBV7-8,TRBJ1-2
ASSSGLNAEAF,few,TRBV5-5,TRBJ1-1
ASSRGVGTEAF,-,TRBV11-1,TRBJ1-1
ASSSRARGFANTGELF,few,TRBV7-9,TRBJ2-2
AISPRGSPTGELF,few,TRBV10-3,TRBJ2-2
AISLYGNSPLH,-,TRBV10-3,TRBJ1-6
SARGLGGYEQY,-,TRBV20-1,TRBJ2-7
ASSRVFDEQY,-,TRBV7-9,TRBJ2-7
ARRESSGNTIY,-,TRBV2,TRBJ1-3
ASSGQGASTEAF,few,TRBV19,TRBJ1-1
SISGDGDTEAF,many,TRBV29-1,TRBJ1-1
ATSRDPGQVKGNTIY,many,TRBV15,TRBJ1-3
ASSEPGRGNDEQY,-,TRBV2,TRBJ2-7
ASSKGAGNTEAF,-,TRBV7-9,TRBJ1-1
ASSYGTVYYGYT,-,TRBV28,TRBJ1-2
ASSRGGESAGANVLT,-,TRBV6-1,TRBJ2-6
ASSSYDSNQPQH,few,TRBV19,TRBJ1-5
SVDMKRSGEQY,few,TRBV29-1,TRBJ2-7
AIRRREGSANYGYT,-,TRBV10-3,TRBJ1-2
ASGREDSYGYT,-,TRBV2,TRBJ1-2
ASSLEGQGINEQY,few,TRBV5-1,TRBJ2-7
ASSLTRQAQETQY,-,TRBV9,TRBJ2-5
ASSYVRTEAF,-,TRBV12-3/TRBV12-4,TRBJ1-1
ASRGTSGRKYEQY,-,TRBV2,TRBJ2-7
ASSLTLAGDSEQY,-,TRBV6-5,TRBJ2-7
ASSGGGSRVYEQY,few,TRBV9,TRBJ2-7
ASSFQDRGYGYT,-,TRBV12-3/TRBV12-4,TRBJ1-2
ASSTSFYGYT,once,TRBV7-3,TRBJ1-2
ASEPPGQGLYEQY,few,TRBV2,TRBJ2-7
ASSLGKGGAGEKLF,-,TRBV5-1,TRBJ1-4
ASSQDISARYEQY,few,TRBV9,TRBJ2-7
ASSYSLGVGLY,-,TRBV6-5,TRBJ2-7
SARVSAGGGEQY,-,TRBV20-1,TRBJ2-7
ASRPTGTGDTYEQY,-,TRBV7-9,TRBJ2-7
SVPDRGGEKLF,few,TRBV20-1,TRBJ1-4
ASSYSTGTGELF,-,TRBV12-3/TRBV12-4,TRBJ2-2
ASSEMLAGVWGVDEQC,-,TRBV2,TRBJ2-7